Each of the 29 T cell receptor beta chains below was sequenced from the same sample in a study of tumor and adjacent non-tumor tissue in lung cancer. A modified ARM-PCR protocol with three rounds of nested PCR amplified TCRbeta. TCRdb recomputed calls from the multiplex PCR reads with MiXCR, one row per CDR3 protein. Of tens of thousands of distinct CDR3 sequences listed, roughly 76% were seen once; the top ten hold 13%. The template was RNA from unsorted bulk tissue. The sample comprised lung tumor tissue. These receptor sequences come from a woman between 50 and 59 years old with non-small cell lung cancer.

About this clonotype itself: A read error may produce the germline difference seen at one junction end. The rearrangement uses TRBV29-1 and TRBJ2-1; either TRBD1 or TRBD2 may supply D (6 bases each). This CDR3 has 14 amino acids. The germline gives CDR1 SQVTM, CDR2 ANQGSEA. CDR3 bases: TGCAGTGTTGAAGGGCGCACGGGGGCATGGGAGCAGTTCTTC. It is translated as CSVEGRTGAWEQFF.

Details on this clonotype: A junction boundary mismatches the germline segment, possibly from a read error. V gene TRBV11-2 combines with J gene TRBJ2-1, with unresolved D. Germline V CDR1 and CDR2: SGHAT, FQNNGV. This CDR3 is built from 16 residues. CDR3 in amino acids: CASSLDLVPALNEQFF. The CDR3, as DNA: TGTGCTAGCAGCTTAGATCTAGTTCCTGCGCTCAATGAGCAGTTCTTC.

On this clonotype: The junction departs from the called germline gene at one end, perhaps through a read error. The chain employs TRBV20-1 and TRBJ2-1; a weak D match, TRBD2 (6 bases). CDR3 length equals 19 residues. The V gene's germline CDR1 is DFQATT and CDR2 SNEGSKA (reference sequence). The CDR3 nucleotides read TGCAGTACTAGAGATAATGGTGGCGACTTGAGCGGGTGGTGGGATGAGCAGTTCTTC. This translates into CSTRDNGGDLSGWWDEQFF.

This clonotype appeared a few times. An end of the junction differs from the germline gene, which may be a read error. V is TRBV7-6 and J is TRBJ1-1; TRBD1 matches 7 bases. Germline-derived CDR1 and CDR2 are SGHVS and FNYEAQ. The CDR3 spans 15 residues. The CDR3 nucleotides are TGTGCCAGCAGCTTAGACACAGGGGAAGGGACTGGAGCTTTCTTT. This codes for CASSLDTGEGTGAFF.

The chain uses TRBV20-1 and TRBJ2-3; D call uncertain. The germline gives CDR1 DFQATT, CDR2 SNEGSKA (reference sequence). The CDR3 contains 13 residues. CDR3: CIVAGEGTDTQYF. CDR3 nucleotide sequence: TGCATCGTGGCAGGAGAAGGGACAGATACGCAGTATTTT.

Worth noting for this clonotype: The germline gene is not matched at one end of the junction; a read error may be the cause. J is TRBJ1-4 and V is TRBV28; D gene ambiguous. The CDR3 is 14 amino acids. Germline V gene lookup returns CDR1 MDHEN and CDR2 SYDVKM. CDR3 residues: CASRLAPPREKLFF. In nucleotides, the CDR3 is TGTGCCAGCAGATTAGCCCCTCCCCGGGAAAAGCTGTTTTTT.

The chain has TRBV5-4 and TRBJ2-5; TRBD2 matches at 13 bases. CDR1 is SGHNT and CDR2 is YYREEE in the germline V gene (reference sequence). V trimming: 5 bases; J trimming: 2 bases; junction bases outside the gene matches: 9. The CDR3 contains 17 residues. CDR3 bases: TGTGCCAGCAGATCTGGGACTAGCGGGAACCTACAAGAGACCCAGTACTTC. Protein: CASRSGTSGNLQETQYF.

This clonotype ranks as medium-sized. This chain links TRBV12-3 or TRBV12-4 with TRBJ2-1; D is unclear. The V gene lost 6 bases and the J gene lost 0 bases, with 9 bases spanning the gap. The CDR3 sequence is 14 residues long. The CDR3 spells CASRRTSSYNEQFF. Here the CDR3 DNA reads TGTGCCAGCAGAAGGACCAGCTCCTACAATGAGCAGTTCTTC.

Comments on this clonotype: At one of its ends the junction is not consistent with the germline gene, which may arise from a read error. The V gene is TRBV4-2, the J gene TRBJ1-5; TRBD1 matches at 7 bases. The germline CDR1 and CDR2 sequences are LGHNA and YNFKEQ. The CDR3 has 14 amino acids. Here the CDR3 DNA reads TGTGCCAACAGCCAAGGGACAGTAGATCAACCCCAGCATTTT. Its translation is CANSQGTVDQPQHF.

On this clonotype: Sequence at one end of the junction differs from germline and may be a read error. The V and J genes are TRBV11-2 and TRBJ2-3, with 14 bases matching TRBD2. Per germline, CDR1 SGHAT and CDR2 FQNNGV. The CDR3 consists of 17 residues. The DNA for the CDR3 is TGCGCCAACAGCTTGGACCCGGGACTAGCGGGAGCAGATACACAGTATTTT. Encoded protein: CANSLDPGLAGADTQYF.

V usage is TRBV11-1 and J usage is TRBJ1-1; D might be TRBD1 (6 bases). The CDR3 contains 13 residues. Looked up from germline, CDR1 is SGHAT and CDR2 is FQDESV (reference sequence). V was shortened by 1 base and J by 3 bases, with 6 bases between the two germline ends. The CDR3 DNA sequence: TGTGCCAGCAGCTTAGGGGGGCACACTGAAGCTTTCTTT. This codes for CASSLGGHTEAFF.

On this clonotype: At one end the junction does not follow the germline gene, possibly because of a read error. This chain uses TRBV28 with TRBJ1-4, with unresolved D. Germline CDR1 reads MDHEN; CDR2 reads SYDVKM. This CDR3 is built from 12 residues. For the CDR3, the DNA is TGTGCCAGCAGGTGGGAGAATGGAAAACTGTTTTTT. It is translated as CASRWENGKLFF.

The chain has TRBV6-1 and TRBJ1-4; TRBD1 agrees at 8 bases. Per germline, CDR1 MNHNS and CDR2 SASEGT. The CDR3 runs to 14 residues. V was clipped by 11 bases and J by 6 bases; unmatched bases: 11. CDR3 amino acids: CAYSQDRDDEKLFF. As DNA, the CDR3 is TGTGCCTACAGCCAGGACAGGGATGATGAAAAACTGTTTTTT.

A remark on this clonotype: The CDR3 does not close with the conserved phenylalanine or tryptophan, likely indicating a read error. Because the CDR3's place on the DNA is in doubt, the DNA is left out and the CDR3 is given as listed by TCRdb. CDR3: CASSPTRQAYEQYL. The chain has TRBV6-5 and TRBJ2-7; the table's D call, TRBD1, was not checked against the DNA. The germline V gene encodes CDR1 MNHEY and CDR2 SVGAGI. The CDR3 spans 14 amino acids, including both terminal residues.

In regard to this clonotype: A read error may produce the germline difference seen at one junction end. The chain couples TRBV11-2 to TRBJ2-3; D might be TRBD1 (6 bases). CDR1 and CDR2 (germline): SGHAT, FQNNGV. The CDR3 totals 14 residues. CDR3 in amino acids: CASSSTFPRGTQFF. The DNA of the CDR3 is TGTGCCAGCAGTTCAACATTCCCAAGGGGGACGCAATTTTTT.

This clonotype was counted between two and nine times. A much larger clone differs from this one at a single base, so this may be a read error. V gene TRBV6-2 or TRBV6-3 combines with J gene TRBJ2-3; D unclear. The germline V gene has CDR1 MNHEY and CDR2 SVGEGT. CDR3 length: 11 amino acids. As DNA, the CDR3 is TGTACCAGCAGTTACTCAGATACGCAGTATTTT. Translation gives CTSSYSDTQYF.

Worth noting for this clonotype: One end of the junction fails to match germline, which may point to a read error. This sequence joins TRBV29-1 and TRBJ1-4; a possible D gene is TRBD1 (5 bases). CDR1 and CDR2 from the germline V gene are SQVTM and ANQGSEA. This CDR3 is 14 amino acids long. CDR3 DNA: TGCAGCGCAAGCTCCCGGGGCAGTAATGAAAAACTGATCTTT. Translated: CSASSRGSNEKLIF.

A word on this clonotype: Sequence at one end of the junction differs from germline and may be a read error. V is TRBV6-6 and J is TRBJ1-2; D is ambiguous. CDR1 and CDR2 (germline): MNHNY, SVGAGI (reference sequence). The CDR3 runs 14 residues. This CDR3 reads CAISCSGRNYGYTF. In nucleotides, the CDR3 is TGTGCCATCAGTTGCTCTGGGCGAAACTATGGCTACACCTTC.

V usage is TRBV12-3 or TRBV12-4 and J usage is TRBJ2-2; possible D gene TRBD1, 6 bases. CDR3 length equals 13 residues. V dropped 10 bases and J dropped 2 bases, with 11 bases sitting between them. The CDR3 loop is CATPRGNTGELFF. In DNA, the CDR3 is TGTGCCACTCCCAGGGGAAACACCGGGGAGCTGTTTTTT.

The chain employs TRBV20-1 and TRBJ2-5; 8 positions agree with TRBD1. V was clipped by 7 bases and J by 1 base; unmatched bases: 23. Germline V gene data show CDR1 as DFQATT and CDR2 as SNEGSKA (reference sequence). This CDR3 spans 19 amino acids. CDR3 protein: CSVRGQVRSQPELQETQYF. CDR3 sequence (DNA): TGCAGTGTTAGGGGACAGGTGAGGTCCCAACCAGAACTCCAAGAGACCCAGTACTTC.

On this clonotype itself: Germline is not matched at one junction end, which may reflect a read error. The chain links TRBV10-3 to TRBJ2-1; D remains ambiguous. Per the germline V gene, CDR1 is ENHRY and CDR2 is SYGVKD. The CDR3 sequence is 11 residues long. This CDR3 reads CAIQAKGEQSF. The CDR3 DNA reads as TGTGCCATCCAGGCGAAGGGTGAGCAATCTTTC.

About this clonotype: An end of the junction differs from the germline gene, which may be a read error. The genes are TRBV4-2 and TRBJ2-3; TRBD2 agrees at 7 bases. Germline CDR1 reads LGHNA; CDR2 reads YNFKEQ. The CDR3 runs 16 residues. The CDR3: CASSQGGGLITDTQFF. CDR3 in DNA: TGTGCCAGCAGCCAAGGGGGGGGACTTATCACAGATACGCAGTTTTTT.

Concerning this clonotype: The conserved closing phenylalanine or tryptophan is absent in this CDR3, likely reflecting a read error. The V and J genes are TRBV29-1 and TRBJ2-1; D is undetermined. Germline-derived CDR1 and CDR2 are SQVTM and ANQGSEA. The CDR3 spans 13 residues. The CDR3 is CRVVGITYNEQFL. DNA of the CDR3: TGCAGAGTTGTAGGGATAACCTACAATGAGCAGTTCTTA.

This clonotype was detected ten times or more. This chain joins TRBV28 and TRBJ1-1; D ambiguous. Germline CDR1 MDHEN, CDR2 SYDVKM. The V gene lost 5 bases and the J gene lost 4 bases, with 14 bases spanning the gap. This CDR3 has 14 residues. CDR3 sequence reads: CASSRSRISTEAFF. CDR3 nucleotide sequence: TGTGCCAGCAGTCGGAGTCGAATATCCACTGAAGCTTTCTTT. The full variable domain, with the rest looked up from reference TRBV28 and TRBJ1-1, is DVKVTQSSRYLVKRTGEKVFLECVQDMDHENMFWYRQDPGLGLRLIYFSYDVKMKEKGDIPEGYSVSREKKERFSLILESASTNQTSMYLCASSRSRISTEAFFGQGTRLTVV.

V is TRBV7-9 and J is TRBJ1-2; a possible D gene is TRBD1 (5 bases). V gave up 11 bases and J gave up 6 bases, with 31 bases separating them. This CDR3 is 17 amino acids long. The germline gives CDR1 SEHNR, CDR2 FQNEAQ (reference sequence). CDR3 nucleotides: TGTGCCTGCGGAGAGCGGCAGGGAAAAAGCCTTGTGGATGGCTACACCTTC. Translated: CACGERQGKSLVDGYTF. Based on the CDR3 plus reference TRBV7-9 and TRBJ1-2, the full variable domain is DTGVSQNPRHKITKRGQNVTFRCDPISEHNRLYWYRQTLGQGPEFLTYFQNEAQLEKSRLLSDRFSAERPKGSFSTLEIQRTEQGDSAMYLCACGERQGKSLVDGYTFGSGTRLTVV.

This chain links TRBV20-1 with TRBJ2-2, with 8 bases identical to TRBD1. This CDR3 spans 14 amino acids. The V gene's germline CDR1 is DFQATT and CDR2 SNEGSKA (reference sequence). V lost 3 bases and J lost 3; bases outside the gene matches: 3. The CDR3 region is CSASSGGDTGELFF. The CDR3 region has the DNA TGCAGTGCTAGCTCAGGGGGCGACACCGGGGAGCTGTTTTTT.

This clonotype was counted a single time. A single base separates this from a much larger clone, so it may be a read error. No conserved phenylalanine or tryptophan is present at the end of the CDR3, so a read error is the likely explanation. CDR3 protein: CASGEQPQHS. For the CDR3, the DNA is TGTGCCAGCGGTGAACAGCCCCAGCATTCT. The gene calls are TRBV2 and TRBJ1-5; D not resolved. CDR1 is SNHLY and CDR2 is FYNNEI in the germline V gene. This CDR3 has 10 amino acids.

Remarks on this clonotype: Compared with germline, one end of the junction differs, possibly owing to a read error. The CDR3 DNA reads TGTGCCAACAGTGACCGTGGTAGCGGGAGTTCTGCAGATACGCAGTGTTTT. This codes for CANSDRGSGSSADTQCF. The chain couples TRBV6-1 to TRBJ2-3, with 9 bases matching TRBD2. CDR3 length: 17 amino acids. Germline loops: CDR1 MNHNS, CDR2 SASEGT.

On this clonotype: The CDR3 does not end in the conserved phenylalanine or tryptophan, so this is likely a read error. The chain recombines TRBV11-1 with TRBJ2-7; TRBD1 agrees at 7 bases. Germline lookup yields CDR1 SGHAT and CDR2 FQDESV (reference sequence). The CDR3 runs to 14 residues. V lost 5 bases and J lost 0; bases outside the gene matches: 4. In DNA form, the CDR3 reads TGTGCCAGCAGCCATGGGGACAGCTCCTACGAGCAGTACCTC. The encoded protein is CASSHGDSSYEQYL.